The T cell receptor (beta chain) under discussion was sequenced for a study of T cells in Graves' hyperthyroidism and ophthalmopathy. Using RNA transcripts as the source, TCR beta CDR3 regions were amplified. When the TCR CDR3 underwent first-round RT-PCR, the HTBI primer set was used. MiXCR was run by TCRdb on the multiplex PCR reads, yielding one entry per CDR3 protein. The sample includes nearly 600,000 distinct CDR3 sequences, 14% of them seen just once. The CDR3 is made up of 14 amino acids. Germline-derived CDR1 and CDR2 are SGHAT and FQDESV (reference sequence). V lost 5 bases and J lost 2, with 13 bases in between. Exclusion followed for patients with uncontrolled infection, other autoimmune disease, pregnancy or lactation.

The sample was blood. This chain uses TRBV11-1 with TRBJ2-7, with TRBD1 as a possible D gene (5 bases). This receptor was taken from a woman younger than 35 with Graves' ophthalmopathy. DNA of the CDR3: TGTGCCAGCAGCCAAGGACATGGCACCTACGAGCAGTACTTC. Its protein is CASSQGHGTYEQYF.